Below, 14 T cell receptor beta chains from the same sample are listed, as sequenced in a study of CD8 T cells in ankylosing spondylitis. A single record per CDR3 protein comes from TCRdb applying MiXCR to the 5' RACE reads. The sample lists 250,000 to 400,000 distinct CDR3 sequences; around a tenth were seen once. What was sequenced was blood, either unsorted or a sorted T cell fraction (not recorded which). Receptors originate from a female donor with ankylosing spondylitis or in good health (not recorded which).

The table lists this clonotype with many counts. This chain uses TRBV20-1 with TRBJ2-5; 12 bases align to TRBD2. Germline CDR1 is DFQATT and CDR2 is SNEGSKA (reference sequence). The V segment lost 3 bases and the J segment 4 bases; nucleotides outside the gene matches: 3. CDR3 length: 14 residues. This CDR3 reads CSARILAGGETQYF. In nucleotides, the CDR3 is TGCAGTGCTAGGATACTAGCGGGGGGAGAGACCCAGTACTTC.

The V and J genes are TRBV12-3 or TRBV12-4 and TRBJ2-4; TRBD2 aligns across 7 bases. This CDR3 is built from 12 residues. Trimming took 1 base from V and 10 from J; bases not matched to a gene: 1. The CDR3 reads CASSLGGGIQYF. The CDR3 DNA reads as TGTGCCAGCAGTTTAGGGGGAGGGATTCAGTACTTC.

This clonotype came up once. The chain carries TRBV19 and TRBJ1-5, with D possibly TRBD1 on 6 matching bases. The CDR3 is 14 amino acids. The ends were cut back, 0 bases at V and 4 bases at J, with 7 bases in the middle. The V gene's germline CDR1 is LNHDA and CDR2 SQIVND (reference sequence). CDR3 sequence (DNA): TGTGCCAGTAGTATAGAAGGGGGAAATCAGCCCCAGCATTTT. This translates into CASSIEGGNQPQHF.

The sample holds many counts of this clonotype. CDR3 coding DNA: TGCGCCAGCAGCTTGAATGAGGCAGGGACCTACAATGAGCAGTTCTTC. Translating gives CASSLNEAGTYNEQFF. The gene calls are TRBV5-1 and TRBJ2-1; D may be TRBD1 (5 bases). Germline CDR1 and CDR2: SGHRS and YFSETQ. V was pared by 1 base and J by 2 bases, with 13 bases between. This CDR3 spans 16 amino acids.

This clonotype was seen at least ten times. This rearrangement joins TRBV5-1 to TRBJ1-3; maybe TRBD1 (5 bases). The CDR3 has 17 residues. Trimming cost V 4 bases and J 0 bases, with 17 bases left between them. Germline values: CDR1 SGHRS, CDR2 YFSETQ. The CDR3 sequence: CASSPRTLSSSGNTIYF. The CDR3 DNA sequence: TGCGCCAGCAGCCCGAGGACACTTAGCAGCTCTGGAAACACCATATATTTT.

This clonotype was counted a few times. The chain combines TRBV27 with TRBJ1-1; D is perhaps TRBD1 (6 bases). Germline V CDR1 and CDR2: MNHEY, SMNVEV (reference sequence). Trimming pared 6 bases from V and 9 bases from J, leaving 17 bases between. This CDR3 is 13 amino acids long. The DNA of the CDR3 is TGTGCCAGCAGCCCCGGTGGGGGGCCAAAAGCTTTCTTT. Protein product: CASSPGGGPKAFF.

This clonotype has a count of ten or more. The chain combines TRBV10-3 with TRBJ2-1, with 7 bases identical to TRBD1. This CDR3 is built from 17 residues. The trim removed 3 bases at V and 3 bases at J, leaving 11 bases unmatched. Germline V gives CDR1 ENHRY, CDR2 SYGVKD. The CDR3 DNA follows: TGTGCCATCAGTGAATTAAGCACAGGGGTGGGCTACAATGAGCAGTTCTTC. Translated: CAISELSTGVGYNEQFF.

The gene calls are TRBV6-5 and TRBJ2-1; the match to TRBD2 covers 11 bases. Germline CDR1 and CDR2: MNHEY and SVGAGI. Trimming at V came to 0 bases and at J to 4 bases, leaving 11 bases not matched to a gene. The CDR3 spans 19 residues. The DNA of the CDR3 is TGTGCCAGCAGTTACTCCCTAGCGGGGGGACAATCGTATTACAATGAGCAGTTCTTC. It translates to CASSYSLAGGQSYYNEQFF.

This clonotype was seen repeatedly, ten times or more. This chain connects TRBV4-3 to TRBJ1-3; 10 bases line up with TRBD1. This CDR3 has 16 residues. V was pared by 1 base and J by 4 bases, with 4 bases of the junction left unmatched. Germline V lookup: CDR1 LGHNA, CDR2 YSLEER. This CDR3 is CASSQAPGQGGNTIYF. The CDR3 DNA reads TGCGCCAGCAGCCAAGCTCCGGGACAGGGGGGAAACACCATATATTTT.

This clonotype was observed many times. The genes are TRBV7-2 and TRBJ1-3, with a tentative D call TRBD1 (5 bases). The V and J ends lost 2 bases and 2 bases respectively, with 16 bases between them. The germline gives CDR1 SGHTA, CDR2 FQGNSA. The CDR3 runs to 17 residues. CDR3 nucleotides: TGTGCCAGCAGCTTACCGGGACCTCTCAGGGCTGGAAACACCATATATTTT. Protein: CASSLPGPLRAGNTIYF.

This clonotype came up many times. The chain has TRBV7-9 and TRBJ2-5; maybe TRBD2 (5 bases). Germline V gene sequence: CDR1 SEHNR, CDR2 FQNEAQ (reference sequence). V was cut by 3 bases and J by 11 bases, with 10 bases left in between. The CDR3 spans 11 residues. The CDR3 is CASSFSGIQYF. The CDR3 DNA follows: TGTGCCAGCAGCTTTTCCGGGATTCAGTACTTC.

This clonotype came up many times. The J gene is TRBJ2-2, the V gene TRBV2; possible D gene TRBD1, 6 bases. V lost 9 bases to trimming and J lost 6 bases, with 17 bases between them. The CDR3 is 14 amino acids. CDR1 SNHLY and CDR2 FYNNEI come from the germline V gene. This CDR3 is CASGGPTHAGELFF. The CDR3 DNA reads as TGTGCCAGTGGGGGCCCAACGCACGCCGGGGAGCTGTTTTTT. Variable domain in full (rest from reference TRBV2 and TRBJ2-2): EPEVTQTPSHQVTQMGQEVILRCVPISNHLYFYWYRQILGQKVEFLVSFYNNEISEKSEIFDDQFSVERPDGSNFTLKIRSTKLEDSAMYFCASGGPTHAGELFFGEGSRLTVL.

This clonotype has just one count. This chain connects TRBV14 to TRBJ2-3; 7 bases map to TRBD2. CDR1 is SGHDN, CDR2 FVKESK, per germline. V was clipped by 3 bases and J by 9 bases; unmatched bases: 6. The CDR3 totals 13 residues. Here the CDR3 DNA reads TGTGCCAGCAGCCATGACGGGAGGCAAACGCAGTATTTT. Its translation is CASSHDGRQTQYF.

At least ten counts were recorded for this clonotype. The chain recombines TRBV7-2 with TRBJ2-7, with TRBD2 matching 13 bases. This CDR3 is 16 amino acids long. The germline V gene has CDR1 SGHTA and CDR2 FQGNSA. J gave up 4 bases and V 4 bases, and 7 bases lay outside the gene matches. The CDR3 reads CASSSAGTSGTYEQYF. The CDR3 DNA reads TGTGCCAGCAGCTCCGCCGGGACTAGCGGGACGTACGAGCAGTACTTC. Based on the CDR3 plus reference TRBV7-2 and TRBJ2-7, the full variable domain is GAGVSQSPSNKVTEKGKDVELRCDPISGHTALYWYRQSLGQGLEFLIYFQGNSAPDKSGLPSDRFSAERTGGSVSTLTIQRTQQEDSAVYLCASSSAGTSGTYEQYFGPGTRLTVT.